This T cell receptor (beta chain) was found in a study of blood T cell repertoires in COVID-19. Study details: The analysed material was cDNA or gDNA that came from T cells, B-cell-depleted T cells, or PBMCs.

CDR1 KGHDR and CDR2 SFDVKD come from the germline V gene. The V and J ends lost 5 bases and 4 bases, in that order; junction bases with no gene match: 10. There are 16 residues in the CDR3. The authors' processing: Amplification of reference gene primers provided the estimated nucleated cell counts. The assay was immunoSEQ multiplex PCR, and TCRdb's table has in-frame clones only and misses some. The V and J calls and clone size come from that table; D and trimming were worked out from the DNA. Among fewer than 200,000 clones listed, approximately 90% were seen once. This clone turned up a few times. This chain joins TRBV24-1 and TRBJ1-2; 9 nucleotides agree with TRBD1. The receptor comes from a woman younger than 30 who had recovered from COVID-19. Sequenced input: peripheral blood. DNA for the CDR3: TGTGCCACCAGTGTCTTAGGGACAGGGAAAGGCTATGGCTACACCTTC. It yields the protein CATSVLGTGKGYGYTF.